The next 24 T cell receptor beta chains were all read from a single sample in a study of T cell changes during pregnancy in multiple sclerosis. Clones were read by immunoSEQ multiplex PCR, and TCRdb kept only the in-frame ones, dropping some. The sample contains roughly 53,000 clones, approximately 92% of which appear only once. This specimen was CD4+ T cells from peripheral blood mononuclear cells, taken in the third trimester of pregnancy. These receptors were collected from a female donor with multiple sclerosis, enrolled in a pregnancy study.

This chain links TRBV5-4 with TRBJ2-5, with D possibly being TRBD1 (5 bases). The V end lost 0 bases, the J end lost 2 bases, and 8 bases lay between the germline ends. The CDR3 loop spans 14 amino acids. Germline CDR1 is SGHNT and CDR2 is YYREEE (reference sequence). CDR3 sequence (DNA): TGTGCCAGCAGCTTGGGACAGTCTCAAGAGACCCAGTACTTC. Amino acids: CASSLGQSQETQYF.

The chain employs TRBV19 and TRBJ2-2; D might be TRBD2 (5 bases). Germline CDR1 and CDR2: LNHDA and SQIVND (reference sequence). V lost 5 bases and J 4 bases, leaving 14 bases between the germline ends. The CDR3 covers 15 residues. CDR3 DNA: TGTGCCAGTAGTGTCTCGACGGGGTCCACCGGGGAGCTGTTTTTT. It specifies CASSVSTGSTGELFF.

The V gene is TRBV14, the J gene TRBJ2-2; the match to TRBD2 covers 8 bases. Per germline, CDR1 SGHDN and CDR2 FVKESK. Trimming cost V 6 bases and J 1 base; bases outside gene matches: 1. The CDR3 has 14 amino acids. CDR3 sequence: CASRLAVNTGELFF. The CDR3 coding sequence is TGTGCCAGCAGACTAGCGGTGAACACCGGGGAGCTGTTTTTT.

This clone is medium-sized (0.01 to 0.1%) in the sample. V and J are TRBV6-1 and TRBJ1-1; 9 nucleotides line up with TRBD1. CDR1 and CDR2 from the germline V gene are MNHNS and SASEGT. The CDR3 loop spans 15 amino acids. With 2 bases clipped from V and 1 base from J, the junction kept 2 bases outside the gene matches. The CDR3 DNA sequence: TGTGCCAGCAGTGAATTGGGACAGGGGAACACTGAAGCTTTCTTT. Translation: CASSELGQGNTEAFF.

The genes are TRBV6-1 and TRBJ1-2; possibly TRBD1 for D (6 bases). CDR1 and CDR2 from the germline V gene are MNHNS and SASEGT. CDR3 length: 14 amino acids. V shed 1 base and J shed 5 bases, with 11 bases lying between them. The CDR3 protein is CASSEVGGPYGYTF. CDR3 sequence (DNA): TGTGCCAGCAGTGAAGTTGGGGGCCCTTATGGCTACACCTTC.

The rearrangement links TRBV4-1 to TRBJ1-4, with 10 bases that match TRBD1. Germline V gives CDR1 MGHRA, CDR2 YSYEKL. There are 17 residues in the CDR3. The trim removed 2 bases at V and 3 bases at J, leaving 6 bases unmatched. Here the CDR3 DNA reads TGCGCCAGCAGCCAACTGGGACAGGGGATTCCTAATGAAAAACTGTTTTTT. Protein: CASSQLGQGIPNEKLFF.

This chain's CDR3 is CASSLASGTGELFF. The CDR3 DNA sequence: TGTGCCAGCAGCTTAGCTAGCGGAACCGGGGAGCTGTTTTTT. The chain links TRBV13 to TRBJ2-2; TRBD2 aligns across 7 bases. This CDR3 contains 14 residues. V lost 1 base, J lost 5 bases, and 1 base stayed unmatched. Germline assignment: CDR1 PRHDT and CDR2 FYEKMQ (reference sequence).

CDR3 region: CASSRGVGNTEAFF. In nucleotides, the CDR3 is TGTGCCAGCAGTCGCGGCGTTGGGAACACTGAAGCTTTCTTT. The chain joins TRBV6-5 to TRBJ1-1, with D hard to call. There are 14 residues in the CDR3. V was cut by 5 bases and J by 1 base, with 11 bases left in between. CDR1 and CDR2 (germline): MNHEY, SVGAGI.

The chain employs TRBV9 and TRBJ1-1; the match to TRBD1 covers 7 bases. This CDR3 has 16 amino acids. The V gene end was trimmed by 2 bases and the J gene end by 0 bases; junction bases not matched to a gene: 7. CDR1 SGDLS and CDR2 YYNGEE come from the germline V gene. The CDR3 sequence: CASSVGTDLMNTEAFF. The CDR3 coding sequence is TGTGCCAGCAGCGTGGGGACAGACCTCATGAACACTGAAGCTTTCTTT.

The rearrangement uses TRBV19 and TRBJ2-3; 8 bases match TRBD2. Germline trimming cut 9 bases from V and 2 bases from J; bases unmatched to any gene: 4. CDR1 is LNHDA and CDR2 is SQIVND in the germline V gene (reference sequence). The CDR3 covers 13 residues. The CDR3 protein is CASGRESTDTQYF. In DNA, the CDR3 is TGTGCCAGCGGGAGGGAATCCACAGATACGCAGTATTTT. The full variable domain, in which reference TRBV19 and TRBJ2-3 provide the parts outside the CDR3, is DGGITQSPKYLFRKEGQNVTLSCEQNLNHDAMYWYRQDPGQGLRLIYYSQIVNDFQKGDIAEGYSVSREKKESFPLTVTSAQKNPTAFYLCASGRESTDTQYFGPGTRLTVL.

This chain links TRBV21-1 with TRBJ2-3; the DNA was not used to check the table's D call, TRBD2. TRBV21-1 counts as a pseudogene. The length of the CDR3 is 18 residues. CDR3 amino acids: CASPLTPTSGISTDTQYF. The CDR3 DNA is TGTGCCAGCCCATTAACTCCAACTAGCGGGATCAGCACAGATACGCAGTATTTT.

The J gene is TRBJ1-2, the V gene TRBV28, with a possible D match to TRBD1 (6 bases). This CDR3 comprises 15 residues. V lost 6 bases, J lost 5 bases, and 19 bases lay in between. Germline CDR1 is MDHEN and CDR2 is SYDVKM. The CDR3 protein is CASSPGAGGDYGYTF. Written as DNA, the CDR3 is TGTGCCAGCAGCCCAGGGGCGGGGGGCGATTATGGCTACACCTTC.

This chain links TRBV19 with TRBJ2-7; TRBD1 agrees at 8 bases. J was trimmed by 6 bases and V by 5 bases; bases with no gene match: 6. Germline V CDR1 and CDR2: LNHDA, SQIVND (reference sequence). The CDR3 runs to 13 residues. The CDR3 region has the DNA TGTGCCAGTAGTCCCCGGGACAGGAGCGAGCAGTACTTC. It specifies CASSPRDRSEQYF.

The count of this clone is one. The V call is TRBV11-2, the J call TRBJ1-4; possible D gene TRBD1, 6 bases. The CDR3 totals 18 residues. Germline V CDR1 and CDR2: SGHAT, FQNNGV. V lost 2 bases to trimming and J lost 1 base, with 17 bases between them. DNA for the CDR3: TGTGCCAGCAGCTTATTGGGACCGTTGACAGGAACTAATGAAAAACTGTTTTTT. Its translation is CASSLLGPLTGTNEKLFF.

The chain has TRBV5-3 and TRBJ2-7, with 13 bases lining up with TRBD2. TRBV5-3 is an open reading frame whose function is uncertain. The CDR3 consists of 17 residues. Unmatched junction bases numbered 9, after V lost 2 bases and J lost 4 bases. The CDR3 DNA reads TGTGCCAGAAGCTTTGGACTAGCGGGAGCTGGGGCGTACGAGCAGTACTTC. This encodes CARSFGLAGAGAYEQYF.

CDR3 sequence: CASREQEGSNQPQHF. Here the CDR3 DNA reads TGTGCCAGCAGGGAACAGGAGGGTAGCAATCAGCCCCAGCATTTT. V is TRBV2 and J is TRBJ1-5; perhaps TRBD1 as D (5 bases). V lost 6 bases and J lost 0, with 12 bases in between. The CDR3 is made up of 15 amino acids. In germline, CDR1 is SNHLY, CDR2 FYNNEI.

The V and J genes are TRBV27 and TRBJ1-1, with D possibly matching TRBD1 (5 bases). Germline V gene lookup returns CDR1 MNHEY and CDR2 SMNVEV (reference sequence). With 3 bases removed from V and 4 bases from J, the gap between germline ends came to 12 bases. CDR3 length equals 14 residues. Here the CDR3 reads CASSFRQSVTEAFF. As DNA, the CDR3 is TGTGCCAGCAGTTTCCGACAGTCCGTCACTGAAGCTTTCTTT.

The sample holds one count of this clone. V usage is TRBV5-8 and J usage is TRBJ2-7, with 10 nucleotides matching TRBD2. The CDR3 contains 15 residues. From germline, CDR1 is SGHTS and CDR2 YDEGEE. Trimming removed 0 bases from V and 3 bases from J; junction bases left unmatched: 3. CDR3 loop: CASSLGVAGGYEQYF. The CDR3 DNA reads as TGTGCCAGCAGCTTGGGAGTAGCGGGAGGCTACGAGCAGTACTTC.

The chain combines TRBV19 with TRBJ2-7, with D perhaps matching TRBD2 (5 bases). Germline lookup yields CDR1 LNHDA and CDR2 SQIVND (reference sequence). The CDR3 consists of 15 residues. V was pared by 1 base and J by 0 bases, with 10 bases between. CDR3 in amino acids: CASSIAKRSSYEQYF. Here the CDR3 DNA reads TGTGCCAGTAGTATAGCAAAGCGGAGCTCCTACGAGCAGTACTTC. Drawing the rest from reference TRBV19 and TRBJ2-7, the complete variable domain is DGGITQSPKYLFRKEGQNVTLSCEQNLNHDAMYWYRQDPGQGLRLIYYSQIVNDFQKGDIAEGYSVSREKKESFPLTVTSAQKNPTAFYLCASSIAKRSSYEQYFGPGTRLTVT.

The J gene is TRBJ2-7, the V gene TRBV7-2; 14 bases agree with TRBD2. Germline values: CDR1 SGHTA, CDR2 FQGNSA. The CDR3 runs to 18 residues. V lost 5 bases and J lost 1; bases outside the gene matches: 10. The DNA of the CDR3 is TGTGCCAGCAGCCCAAAAGGGACTAGCGGGAGAGGATCCTACGAGCAGTACTTC. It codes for CASSPKGTSGRGSYEQYF.

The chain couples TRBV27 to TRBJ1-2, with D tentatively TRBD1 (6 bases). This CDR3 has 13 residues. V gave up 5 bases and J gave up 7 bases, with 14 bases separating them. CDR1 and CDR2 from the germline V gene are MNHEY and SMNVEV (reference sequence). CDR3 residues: CASSPQGSGGYTF. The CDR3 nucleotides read TGTGCCAGCAGTCCCCAGGGGAGCGGTGGCTACACCTTC.

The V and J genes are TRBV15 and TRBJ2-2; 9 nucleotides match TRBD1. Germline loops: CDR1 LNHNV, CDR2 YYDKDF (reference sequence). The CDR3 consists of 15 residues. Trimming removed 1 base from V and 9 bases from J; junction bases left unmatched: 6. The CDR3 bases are TGTGCCACCAGCAGAGGGGGACAGGGTAACCGGGAGCTGTTTTTT. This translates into CATSRGGQGNRELFF.

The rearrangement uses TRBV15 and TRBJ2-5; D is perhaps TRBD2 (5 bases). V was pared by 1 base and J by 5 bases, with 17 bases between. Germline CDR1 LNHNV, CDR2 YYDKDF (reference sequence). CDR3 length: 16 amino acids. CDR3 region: CATSRVRASRSETQYF. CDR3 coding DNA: TGTGCCACCAGCAGAGTTCGGGCTAGCAGGAGTGAGACCCAGTACTTC. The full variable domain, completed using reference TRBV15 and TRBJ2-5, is DAMVIQNPRYQVTQFGKPVTLSCSQTLNHNVMYWYQQKSSQAPKLLFHYYDKDFNNEADTPDNFQSRRPNTSFCFLDIRSPGLGDTAMYLCATSRVRASRSETQYFGPGTRLLVL.

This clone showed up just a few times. CDR3 DNA: TGTGCCAGCAGTTACCAGGGTATGAACACTGAAGCTTTCTTT. Its translation: CASSYQGMNTEAFF. The chain employs TRBV6-5 and TRBJ1-1, with TRBD1 as a possible D gene (5 bases). The CDR3 is 14 residues long. Trimming took 2 bases from V and 0 from J, leaving 7 bases between them. Germline-derived CDR1 and CDR2 are MNHEY and SVGAGI.